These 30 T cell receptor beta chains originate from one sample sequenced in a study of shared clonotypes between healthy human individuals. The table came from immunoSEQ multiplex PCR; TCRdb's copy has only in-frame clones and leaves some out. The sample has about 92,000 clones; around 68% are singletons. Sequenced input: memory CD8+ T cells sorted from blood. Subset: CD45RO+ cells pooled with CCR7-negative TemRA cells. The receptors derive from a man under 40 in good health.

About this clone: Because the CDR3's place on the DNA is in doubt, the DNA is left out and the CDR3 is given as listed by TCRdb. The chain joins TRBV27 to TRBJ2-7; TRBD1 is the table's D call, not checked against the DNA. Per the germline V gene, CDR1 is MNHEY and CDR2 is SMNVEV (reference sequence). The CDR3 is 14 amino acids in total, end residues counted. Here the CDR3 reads CASSSSTEVYEQYF.

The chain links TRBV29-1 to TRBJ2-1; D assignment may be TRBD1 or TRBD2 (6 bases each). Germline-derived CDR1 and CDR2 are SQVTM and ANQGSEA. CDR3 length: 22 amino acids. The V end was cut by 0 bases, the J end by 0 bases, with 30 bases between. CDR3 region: CSVEDGGLDRDLGESSYNEQFF. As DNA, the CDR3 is TGCAGCGTTGAAGATGGGGGCTTGGACCGGGACTTGGGTGAGAGCTCCTACAATGAGCAGTTCTTC.

The CDR3 protein is CASSLQGAFGKNIQYF. DNA for the CDR3: TGTGCCAGCAGCCTACAGGGGGCGTTTGGCAAAAACATTCAGTACTTC. This chain joins TRBV14 and TRBJ2-4; the match to TRBD1 covers 9 bases. The CDR3 is 16 amino acids. The germline V gene encodes CDR1 SGHDN and CDR2 FVKESK. Germline trimming cut 4 bases from V and 3 bases from J; bases unmatched to any gene: 7.

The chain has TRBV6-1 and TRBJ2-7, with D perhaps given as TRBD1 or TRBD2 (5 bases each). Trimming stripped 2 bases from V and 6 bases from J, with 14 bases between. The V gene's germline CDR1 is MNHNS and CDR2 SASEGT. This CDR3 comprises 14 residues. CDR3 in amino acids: CASSELGVPSEQYF. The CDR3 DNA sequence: TGTGCCAGCAGTGAATTGGGGGTTCCCAGCGAGCAGTACTTC.

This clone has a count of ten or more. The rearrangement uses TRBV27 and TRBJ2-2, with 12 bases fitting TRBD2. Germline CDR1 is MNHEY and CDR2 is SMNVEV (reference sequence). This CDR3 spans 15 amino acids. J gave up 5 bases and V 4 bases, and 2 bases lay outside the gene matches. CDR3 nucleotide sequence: TGTGCCAGCAGTTGGACTAGCGGGACTACCGGGGAGCTGTTTTTT. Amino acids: CASSWTSGTTGELFF.

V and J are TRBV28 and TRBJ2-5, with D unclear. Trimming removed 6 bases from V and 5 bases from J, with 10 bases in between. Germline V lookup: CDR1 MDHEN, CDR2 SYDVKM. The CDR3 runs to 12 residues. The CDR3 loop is CASRGFRETQYF. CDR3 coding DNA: TGTGCCAGCAGGGGGTTTCGGGAGACCCAGTACTTC.

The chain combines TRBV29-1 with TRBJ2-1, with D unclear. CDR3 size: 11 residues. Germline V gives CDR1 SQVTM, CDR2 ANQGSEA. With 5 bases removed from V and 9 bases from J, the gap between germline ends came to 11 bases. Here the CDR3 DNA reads TGCAGCGTTCGCTCTGGAAGTGAGCAGTTCTTC. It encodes CSVRSGSEQFF.

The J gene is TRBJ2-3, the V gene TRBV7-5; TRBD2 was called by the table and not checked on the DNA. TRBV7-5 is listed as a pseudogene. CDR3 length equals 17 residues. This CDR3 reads CVRSPPGMTRPSNTQYF. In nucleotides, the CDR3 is TGTGTCAGAAGCCCCCCGGGTATGACCCGGCCCTCCAATACGCAGTATTTT.

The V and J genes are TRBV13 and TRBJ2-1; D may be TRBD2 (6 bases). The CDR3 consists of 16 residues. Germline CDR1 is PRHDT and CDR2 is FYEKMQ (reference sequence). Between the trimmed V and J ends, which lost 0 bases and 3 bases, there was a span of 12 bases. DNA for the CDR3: TGTGCCAGCAGCTTAGGCGAGCGGAGGGTCTACAATGAGCAGTTCTTC. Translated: CASSLGERRVYNEQFF.

CDR3 in DNA: TGTGCCAGCAGCTTGTATTCGGGGGGAAGCCACAATGAGCAGTTCTTC. This codes for CASSLYSGGSHNEQFF. The chain carries TRBV5-8 and TRBJ2-1; TRBD2 matches 7 bases. Unmatched junction bases numbered 9, after V lost 1 base and J lost 5 bases. Germline V gives CDR1 SGHTS, CDR2 YDEGEE. The length of the CDR3 is 16 residues.

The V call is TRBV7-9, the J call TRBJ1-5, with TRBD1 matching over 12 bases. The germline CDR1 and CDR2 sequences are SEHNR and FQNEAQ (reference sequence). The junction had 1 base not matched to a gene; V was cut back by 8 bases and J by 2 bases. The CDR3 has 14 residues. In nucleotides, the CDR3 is TGTGCCAGCGGGACAGGGGGCGGCAATCAGCCCCAGCATTTT. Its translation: CASGTGGGNQPQHF.

In nucleotides, the CDR3 is TGTGCCAGCAGCTCCCGCAATGCGGAGAACACTGAAGCTTTCTTT. It encodes CASSSRNAENTEAFF. The J gene is TRBJ1-1, the V gene TRBV7-6; no definite D call. Germline CDR1 SGHVS, CDR2 FNYEAQ. The CDR3 sequence is 15 residues long. V shed 4 bases and J shed 1 base, with 13 bases lying between them.

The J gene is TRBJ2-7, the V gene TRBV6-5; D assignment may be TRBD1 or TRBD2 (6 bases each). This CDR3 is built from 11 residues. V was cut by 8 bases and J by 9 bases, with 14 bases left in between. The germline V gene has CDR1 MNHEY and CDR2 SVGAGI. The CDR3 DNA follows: TGTGCCAGCTACGGGGGCGTGTTGCAGTACTTC. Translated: CASYGGVLQYF.

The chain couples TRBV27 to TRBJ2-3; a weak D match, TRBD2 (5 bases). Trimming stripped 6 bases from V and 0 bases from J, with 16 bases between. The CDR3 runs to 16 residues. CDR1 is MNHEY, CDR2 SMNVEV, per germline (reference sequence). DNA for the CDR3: TGTGCCAGCAGCTTAGGAGCGGTACTTAGCACAGATACGCAGTATTTT. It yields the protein CASSLGAVLSTDTQYF.

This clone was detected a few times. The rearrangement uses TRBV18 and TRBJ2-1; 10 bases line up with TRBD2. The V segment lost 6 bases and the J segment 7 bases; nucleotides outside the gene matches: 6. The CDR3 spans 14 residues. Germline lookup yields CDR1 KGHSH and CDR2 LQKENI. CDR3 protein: CASSPAGGVNEQFF. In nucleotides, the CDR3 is TGTGCCAGCTCGCCAGCGGGAGGGGTTAATGAGCAGTTCTTC.

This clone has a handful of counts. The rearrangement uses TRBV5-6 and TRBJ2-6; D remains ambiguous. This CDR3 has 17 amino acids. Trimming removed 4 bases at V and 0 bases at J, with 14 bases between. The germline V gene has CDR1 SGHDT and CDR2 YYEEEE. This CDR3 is CASSHTTGHSGANVLTF. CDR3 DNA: TGTGCCAGCAGCCACACTACCGGCCACTCTGGGGCCAACGTCCTGACTTTC.

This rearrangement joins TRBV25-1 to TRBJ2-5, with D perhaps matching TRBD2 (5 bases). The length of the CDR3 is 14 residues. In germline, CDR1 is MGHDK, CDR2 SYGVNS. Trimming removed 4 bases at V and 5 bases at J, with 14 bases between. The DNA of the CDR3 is TGTGCCAGCAGTGGACTACCCCCCAGGGAGACCCAGTACTTC. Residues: CASSGLPPRETQYF.

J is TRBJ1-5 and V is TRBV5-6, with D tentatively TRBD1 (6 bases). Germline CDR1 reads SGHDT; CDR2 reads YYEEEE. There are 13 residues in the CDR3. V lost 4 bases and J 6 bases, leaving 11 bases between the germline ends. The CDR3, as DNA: TGTGCCAGCAGCCCGGGGGGGCGTCAGCCCCAGCATTTT. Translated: CASSPGGRQPQHF. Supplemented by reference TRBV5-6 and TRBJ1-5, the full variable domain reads DAGVTQSPTHLIKTRGQQVTLRCSPKSGHDTVSWYQQALGQGPQFIFQYYEEEERQRGNFPDRFSGHQFPNYSSELNVNALLLGDSALYLCASSPGGRQPQHFGDGTRLSIL.

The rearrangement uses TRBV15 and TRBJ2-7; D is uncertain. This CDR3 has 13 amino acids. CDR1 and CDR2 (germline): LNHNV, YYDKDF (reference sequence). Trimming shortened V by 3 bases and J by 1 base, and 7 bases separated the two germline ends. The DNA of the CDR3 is TGTGCCACCAGCAGGGTGAAGTCCTACGAGCAGTACTTC. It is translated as CATSRVKSYEQYF. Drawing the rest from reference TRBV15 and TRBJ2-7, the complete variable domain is DAMVIQNPRYQVTQFGKPVTLSCSQTLNHNVMYWYQQKSSQAPKLLFHYYDKDFNNEADTPDNFQSRRPNTSFCFLDIRSPGLGDTAMYLCATSRVKSYEQYFGPGTRLTVT.

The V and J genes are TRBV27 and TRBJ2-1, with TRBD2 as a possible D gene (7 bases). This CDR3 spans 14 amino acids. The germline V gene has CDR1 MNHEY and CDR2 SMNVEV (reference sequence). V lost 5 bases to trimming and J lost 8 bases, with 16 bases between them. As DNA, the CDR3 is TGTGCCAGCAGTCTCTATAGGGGGGGTCATGAGCAGTTCTTC. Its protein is CASSLYRGGHEQFF.

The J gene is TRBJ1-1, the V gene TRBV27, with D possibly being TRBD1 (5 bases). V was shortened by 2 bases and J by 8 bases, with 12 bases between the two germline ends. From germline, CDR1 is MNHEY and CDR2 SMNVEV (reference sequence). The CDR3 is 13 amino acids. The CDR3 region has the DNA TGTGCCAGCAGTTTAGTCGGGGGAGAAGAAGCTTTCTTT. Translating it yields CASSLVGGEEAFF.

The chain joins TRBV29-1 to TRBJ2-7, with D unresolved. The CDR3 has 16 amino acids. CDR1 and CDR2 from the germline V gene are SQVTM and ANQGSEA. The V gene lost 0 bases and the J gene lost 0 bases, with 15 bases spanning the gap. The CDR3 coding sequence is TGCAGCGTTGAAGACGTGGGCGGCCTCAACTCCTACGAGCAGTACTTC. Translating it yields CSVEDVGGLNSYEQYF.

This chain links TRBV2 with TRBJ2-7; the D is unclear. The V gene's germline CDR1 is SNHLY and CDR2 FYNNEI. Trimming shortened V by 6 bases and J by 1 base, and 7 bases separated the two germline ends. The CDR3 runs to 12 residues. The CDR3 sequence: CASRTSSYEQYF. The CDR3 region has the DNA TGTGCCAGCAGGACCAGTTCCTACGAGCAGTACTTC. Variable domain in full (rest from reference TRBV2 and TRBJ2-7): EPEVTQTPSHQVTQMGQEVILRCVPISNHLYFYWYRQILGQKVEFLVSFYNNEISEKSEIFDDQFSVERPDGSNFTLKIRSTKLEDSAMYFCASRTSSYEQYFGPGTRLTVT.

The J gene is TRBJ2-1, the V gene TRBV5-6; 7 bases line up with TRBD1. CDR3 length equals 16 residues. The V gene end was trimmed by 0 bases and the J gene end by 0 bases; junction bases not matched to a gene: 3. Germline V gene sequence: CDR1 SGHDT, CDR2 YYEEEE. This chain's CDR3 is CASSLAAGGSYNEQFF. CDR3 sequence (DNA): TGTGCCAGCAGCTTGGCGGCAGGGGGCTCCTACAATGAGCAGTTCTTC.

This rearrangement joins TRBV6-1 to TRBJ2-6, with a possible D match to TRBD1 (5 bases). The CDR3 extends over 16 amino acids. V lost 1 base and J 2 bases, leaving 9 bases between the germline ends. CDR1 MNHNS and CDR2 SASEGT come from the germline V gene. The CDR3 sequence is CASSEEVRAGANVLTF. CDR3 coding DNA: TGTGCCAGCAGTGAAGAGGTCAGGGCTGGGGCCAACGTCCTGACTTTC.

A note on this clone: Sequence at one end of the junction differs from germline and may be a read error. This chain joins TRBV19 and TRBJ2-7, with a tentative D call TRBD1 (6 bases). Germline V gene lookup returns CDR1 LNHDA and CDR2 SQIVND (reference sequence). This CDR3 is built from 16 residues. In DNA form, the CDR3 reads TGTGCCAGCAAGAAGGGGCAGGGGCGCATCTCCTGCGAGCAGTACTTC. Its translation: CASKKGQGRISCEQYF.

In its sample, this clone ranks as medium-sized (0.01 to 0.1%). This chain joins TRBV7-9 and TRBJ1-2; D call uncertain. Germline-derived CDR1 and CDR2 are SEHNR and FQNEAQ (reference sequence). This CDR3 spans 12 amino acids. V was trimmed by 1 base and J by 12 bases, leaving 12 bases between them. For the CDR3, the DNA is TGTGCCAGCAGCTTAGGGACCGGAGGGAACACCTTC. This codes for CASSLGTGGNTF.

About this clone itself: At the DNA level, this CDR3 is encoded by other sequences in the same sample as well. The CDR3, as DNA: TGCAGCGTTGGGTACATGAACACTGAAGCTTTCTTT. Protein sequence: CSVGYMNTEAFF. The V call is TRBV29-1, the J call TRBJ1-1; no reliable D call. The germline V gene encodes CDR1 SQVTM and CDR2 ANQGSEA. CDR3 length: 12 amino acids. V was shortened by 4 bases and J by 0 bases, with 6 bases between the two germline ends. Combining the CDR3 with reference TRBV29-1 and TRBJ1-1 gives the whole variable domain SAVISQKPSRDICQRGTSLTIQCQVDSQVTMMFWYRQQPGQSLTLIATANQGSEATYESGFVIDKFPISRPNLTFSTLTVSNMSPEDSSIYLCSVGYMNTEAFFGQGTRLTVV.

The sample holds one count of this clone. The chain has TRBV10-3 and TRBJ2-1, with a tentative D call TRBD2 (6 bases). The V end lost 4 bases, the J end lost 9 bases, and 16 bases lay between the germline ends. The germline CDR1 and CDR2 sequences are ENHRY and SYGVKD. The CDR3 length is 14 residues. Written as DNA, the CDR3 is TGTGCCATCAGTGCCGGGGGACGTGTCAGTGAGCAGTTCTTC. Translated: CAISAGGRVSEQFF.

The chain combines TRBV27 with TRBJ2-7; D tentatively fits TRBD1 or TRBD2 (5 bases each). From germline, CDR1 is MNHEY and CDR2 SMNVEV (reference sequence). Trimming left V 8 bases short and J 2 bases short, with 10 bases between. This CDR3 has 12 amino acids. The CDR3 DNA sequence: TGTGCCAGCGGGACGCCGACCTACGAGCAGTACTTC. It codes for CASGTPTYEQYF.